These 31 T cell receptor beta chains originate from one sample sequenced in a study of regulatory T cells in long-lasting Graves disease. Time point indicated: persistent/refractory GD, antithyroid drugs over 5 years with positive TRAb. Following extraction of RNA from PBMCs, that RNA was used to make the TCR library. TCR beta libraries were built with iRepertoire HTBI primers and Arm-PCR of CDR3 regions. TCRdb re-called the multiplex PCR reads through MiXCR, storing one row per CDR3 protein. The sample holds under 500,000 distinct CDR3 sequences, less than 25% seen once. This specimen consisted of peripheral blood mononuclear cells (PBMCs), obtained when the disease was refractory, from a patient treated with antithyroid drugs. The receptors stem from a female donor with Graves disease.

The sample holds many counts of this clonotype. V and J are TRBV7-9 and TRBJ2-5, with D possibly matching TRBD2 (5 bases). Germline CDR1 reads SEHNR; CDR2 reads FQNEAQ (reference sequence). The germline V and J ends were trimmed by 1 base and 5 bases, with 11 bases remaining between them. The CDR3 sequence is 14 residues long. The CDR3 DNA follows: TGTGCCAGCAGCTTAGTACCAGGCGGGGAGACCCAGTACTTC. Translating it yields CASSLVPGGETQYF.

There are many counts of this clonotype. This chain connects TRBV6-5 to TRBJ1-1, with TRBD1 identical over 7 bases. CDR1 MNHEY and CDR2 SVGAGI come from the germline V gene. After removal of 4 bases from V and 8 bases from J, the junction contained 1 base not matched to a gene. This CDR3 is built from 11 residues. CDR3 nucleotides: TGTGCCAGCAGTTCGACAGGGGAAGCTTTCTTT. It is translated as CASSSTGEAFF.

This clonotype was counted ten times or more. The chain links TRBV6-1 to TRBJ1-1; 8 bases match TRBD1. Trimming at V came to 7 bases and at J to 0 bases, leaving 7 bases not matched to a gene. This CDR3 contains 15 residues. Germline CDR1 reads MNHNS; CDR2 reads SASEGT. The CDR3 region has the DNA TGTGCCAGCACCCCCTCGGGACAGGTGAACACTGAAGCTTTCTTT. Translating it yields CASTPSGQVNTEAFF.

This clonotype was detected ten times or more. This sequence joins TRBV6-5 and TRBJ1-2; D is uncertain. Trimming removed 4 bases from V and 7 bases from J, with 19 bases in between. Looked up from germline, CDR1 is MNHEY and CDR2 is SVGAGI. This CDR3 region has 15 residues. For the CDR3, the DNA is TGTGCCAGCAGTTCAACCGGGAGAAGGAATCTTGGCTACACCTTC. The encoded protein is CASSSTGRRNLGYTF.

V usage is TRBV10-3 and J usage is TRBJ1-5; tentatively, D is TRBD1 (6 bases). The V gene lost 3 bases and the J gene lost 7 bases, with 16 bases spanning the gap. The CDR3 length is 15 residues. Germline loops: CDR1 ENHRY, CDR2 SYGVKD. DNA of the CDR3: TGTGCCATCAGTGAATCGACAGGCATAACCCAGCCCCAGCATTTT. It encodes CAISESTGITQPQHF.

This clonotype turned up a few times. The V call is TRBV12-5, the J call TRBJ1-1; 7 nucleotides match TRBD1. The germline CDR1 and CDR2 sequences are LGHNT and FRNRAP. Germline trimming cut 0 bases from V and 4 bases from J; bases unmatched to any gene: 17. This CDR3 contains 19 residues. This CDR3 is CASGLVAFTRGFDPTEAFF. As DNA, the CDR3 is TGTGCTAGTGGTTTGGTAGCCTTCACCAGGGGGTTCGATCCCACTGAAGCTTTCTTT.

This clonotype was counted ten times or more. The chain has TRBV28 and TRBJ2-5, with D maybe TRBD1 (6 bases). CDR1 is MDHEN, CDR2 SYDVKM, per germline. CDR3 size: 14 residues. Trimming took 1 base from V and 4 from J, leaving 10 bases between them. The CDR3 spells CASSLSGASETQYF. The CDR3 bases are TGTGCCAGCAGTTTATCAGGGGCGTCAGAGACCCAGTACTTC.

The sample holds a few counts of this clonotype. The V call is TRBV5-4, the J call TRBJ2-2, with 9 bases that match TRBD2. Germline values: CDR1 SGHNT, CDR2 YYREEE (reference sequence). V was clipped by 1 base and J by 6 bases; unmatched bases: 7. The CDR3 covers 16 residues. Here the CDR3 DNA reads TGTGCCAGCAGCTTGTCGCTAGCGGGACGCGCCGGGGAGCTGTTTTTT. It translates to CASSLSLAGRAGELFF.

This clonotype occurred a few times. The chain carries TRBV2 and TRBJ2-1; TRBD1 might be the D (6 bases). V dropped 6 bases and J dropped 6 bases, with 18 bases sitting between them. This CDR3 is built from 15 residues. Germline-derived CDR1 and CDR2 are SNHLY and FYNNEI. CDR3 region: CASSYREMGSNEQFF. As DNA, the CDR3 is TGTGCCAGCAGCTACAGGGAGATGGGGTCCAATGAGCAGTTCTTC.

Many counts were recorded for this clonotype. The chain employs TRBV11-2 and TRBJ2-5; D is unclear. V shed 4 bases and J shed 0 bases, with 9 bases lying between them. Germline V gives CDR1 SGHAT, CDR2 FQNNGV. This CDR3 is built from 14 residues. The CDR3 region is CASSSVGYQETQYF. DNA for the CDR3: TGTGCCAGCAGCTCCGTGGGGTACCAAGAGACCCAGTACTTC.

This chain uses TRBV7-2 with TRBJ1-5; the match to TRBD1 covers 7 bases. The CDR3 has 16 amino acids. Per the germline V gene, CDR1 is SGHTA and CDR2 is FQGNSA. Unmatched junction bases numbered 9, after V lost 1 base and J lost 6 bases. The CDR3 protein is CASSLDTGAYSQPQHF. In DNA form, the CDR3 reads TGTGCCAGCAGCTTAGACACAGGGGCATATAGTCAGCCCCAGCATTTT.

This clonotype was seen more than once but under ten times. The chain has TRBV7-2 and TRBJ2-7; 7 bases map to TRBD2. Germline V gene sequence: CDR1 SGHTA, CDR2 FQGNSA. The CDR3 sequence is 18 residues long. The V segment lost 3 bases and the J segment 0 bases; nucleotides outside the gene matches: 14. The DNA for the CDR3 is TGTGCCAGCAGCTTGACGATATCCGGCGGGGGTTTCTCCTACGAGCAGTACTTC. Amino acids: CASSLTISGGGFSYEQYF.

This chain uses TRBV7-9 with TRBJ1-4; D possibly corresponds to TRBD1 (5 bases). CDR1 is SEHNR and CDR2 is FQNEAQ in the germline V gene (reference sequence). The CDR3 has 14 amino acids. Trimming removed 4 bases from V and 7 bases from J, with 13 bases in between. The CDR3 DNA reads TGTGCCAGCAGCTCCCAGGGAGGGGTTGAAAAACTGTTTTTT. Encoded protein: CASSSQGGVEKLFF.

The chain is built from TRBV6-1 and TRBJ1-5; 9 nucleotides match TRBD1. The CDR3 has 18 amino acids. Germline V gene lookup returns CDR1 MNHNS and CDR2 SASEGT. With V trimmed by 6 bases and J by 1 base, 13 bases remained unmatched. The CDR3 sequence: CASSSLGGTGLSNQPQHF. CDR3 bases: TGTGCCAGCAGCTCCCTTGGGGGGACAGGGTTAAGCAATCAGCCCCAGCATTTT.

The chain combines TRBV7-9 with TRBJ1-2, with D unclear. Trimming pared 3 bases from V and 4 bases from J, leaving 12 bases between. The germline CDR1 and CDR2 sequences are SEHNR and FQNEAQ (reference sequence). This CDR3 is 14 amino acids long. For the CDR3, the DNA is TGTGCCAGCAGCTTGTCGGCACAGACCTATGGCTACACCTTC. Amino acids: CASSLSAQTYGYTF.

This chain connects TRBV7-9 to TRBJ2-6; D uncertain. Germline V gives CDR1 SEHNR, CDR2 FQNEAQ (reference sequence). V lost 5 bases, J lost 4 bases, and 12 bases lay in between. CDR3 length: 15 residues. The CDR3 DNA sequence: TGTGCCAGCAGCCAGAAAGCTCTGGGGGCCAACGTCCTGACTTTC. As protein: CASSQKALGANVLTF.

The V call is TRBV12-3 or TRBV12-4, the J call TRBJ2-1, with D possibly being TRBD2 (6 bases). V was pared by 1 base and J by 7 bases, with 8 bases between. The CDR3 totals 13 residues. The CDR3 bases are TGTGCCAGCAGTTTAGGGACTAAGAATGAGCAGTTCTTC. Translation: CASSLGTKNEQFF.

The chain couples TRBV29-1 to TRBJ1-2; no reliable D call. Germline CDR1 SQVTM, CDR2 ANQGSEA. Deletions cut 7 bases from V and 5 bases from J, with 11 bases between. The CDR3 runs 11 residues. In DNA, the CDR3 is TGCAGCGGCCTAGAGGGTTATGGCTACACCTTC. It encodes CSGLEGYGYTF.

In its sample, this clonotype was seen many times. The chain links TRBV7-9 to TRBJ2-2, with 7 bases identical to TRBD1. CDR1 is SEHNR and CDR2 is FQNEAQ in the germline V gene (reference sequence). Germline trimming cut 1 base from V and 3 bases from J; bases unmatched to any gene: 11. This CDR3 is built from 18 residues. The CDR3 sequence is CASSLDRGNRGYTGELFF. The CDR3 coding sequence is TGTGCCAGCAGCTTAGATCGGGGAAACAGGGGATACACCGGGGAGCTGTTTTTT.

The table lists this clonotype with many counts. This chain connects TRBV28 to TRBJ1-5; no clear D gene. The germline V and J ends were trimmed by 6 bases and 5 bases, with 17 bases remaining between them. The CDR3 is 15 residues long. The germline V gene has CDR1 MDHEN and CDR2 SYDVKM. CDR3 region: CASRGRASRDQPQHF. CDR3 nucleotide sequence: TGTGCCAGCAGGGGAAGGGCCAGCCGGGATCAGCCCCAGCATTTT.

This clonotype showed up just a few times. The chain employs TRBV4-3 and TRBJ2-7; either TRBD1 or TRBD2 may supply D (5 bases each). Germline loops: CDR1 LGHNA, CDR2 YSLEER. The ends were cut back, 1 base at V and 0 bases at J, with 10 bases in the middle. This CDR3 has 15 residues. The CDR3 loop is CASSQGLGVSYEQYF. The CDR3 coding sequence is TGCGCCAGCAGCCAAGGGCTGGGGGTCTCCTACGAGCAGTACTTC.

There are many counts of this clonotype. Its ends do not fully match the called genes, so a read error is possible. The V and J genes are TRBV2 and TRBJ2-5; D perhaps matches TRBD1 (5 bases). Germline CDR1 reads SNHLY; CDR2 reads FYNNEI. The CDR3 consists of 16 residues. The CDR3 DNA reads as TGTGCCAGCCGAAGAGACAGCAGAAGTACCCAAGAAACCCAGTACTTC. As protein: CASRRDSRSTQETQYF.

This clonotype was recorded a few times. V usage is TRBV19 and J usage is TRBJ1-4; D is uncertain. V was pared by 6 bases and J by 2 bases, with 13 bases between. CDR1 LNHDA and CDR2 SQIVND come from the germline V gene (reference sequence). This CDR3 has 15 amino acids. In DNA form, the CDR3 reads TGTGCCAGTAGCGCCGGCGGGAGTACTAATGAAAAACTGTTTTTT. Amino acids: CASSAGGSTNEKLFF.

This clonotype has more than one count but fewer than ten. This chain connects TRBV18 to TRBJ2-7; the D call may be TRBD1 or TRBD2 (6 bases each). CDR3 length: 16 residues. V lost 0 bases and J 2 bases, leaving 14 bases between the germline ends. CDR1 is KGHSH, CDR2 LQKENI, per germline. CDR3 nucleotides: TGTGCCAGCTCACCACCGACAGGTGGAGGGACCTACGAGCAGTACTTC. Translating it yields CASSPPTGGGTYEQYF.

This clonotype was counted many times. V usage is TRBV2 and J usage is TRBJ1-2, with D possibly TRBD1 on 5 matching bases. Per the germline V gene, CDR1 is SNHLY and CDR2 is FYNNEI. The germline V and J ends were trimmed by 10 bases and 8 bases, with 20 bases remaining between them. The CDR3 is made up of 13 amino acids. In nucleotides, the CDR3 is TGTGCCACCACGGACACTTCCTTTGAGGGCTACACCTTC. This gives the protein CATTDTSFEGYTF. Variable domain in full (rest from reference TRBV2 and TRBJ1-2): EPEVTQTPSHQVTQMGQEVILRCVPISNHLYFYWYRQILGQKVEFLVSFYNNEISEKSEIFDDQFSVERPDGSNFTLKIRSTKLEDSAMYFCATTDTSFEGYTFGSGTRLTVV.

Regarding this clonotype: This could be a read error, since a much larger clone is one nucleotide away. This chain links TRBV6-8 with TRBJ2-7; D possibly corresponds to TRBD2 (7 bases). CDR3 length: 17 residues. Germline CDR1 and CDR2: MNHGY and SAAAGT. The CDR3 region is CTSPMGGGHTGSYEQYF. As DNA, the CDR3 is TGTACCAGCCCTATGGGCGGGGGCCACACCGGGTCCTACGAGCAGTACTTC.

This clonotype has a count of ten or more. V is TRBV11-2 and J is TRBJ1-1; D call uncertain. Trimming stripped 5 bases from V and 8 bases from J, with 12 bases between. CDR3 size: 12 residues. CDR1 and CDR2 (germline): SGHAT, FQNNGV. The CDR3 DNA sequence: TGTGCCAGCAGCCAAACAACACTGGAAGCTTTCTTT. This encodes CASSQTTLEAFF.

This clonotype was counted a few times. This chain joins TRBV7-9 and TRBJ1-4; D unresolved. The germline CDR1 and CDR2 sequences are SEHNR and FQNEAQ (reference sequence). V was shortened by 5 bases and J by 8 bases, with 18 bases between the two germline ends. The CDR3 loop spans 15 amino acids. The CDR3 loop reads CASSPDVASGEKLFF. In nucleotides, the CDR3 is TGTGCCAGCAGCCCCGACGTGGCTTCGGGGGAAAAACTGTTTTTT.

This clonotype occurred a few times. The chain carries TRBV6-5 and TRBJ1-1; D not certain. Germline CDR1 is MNHEY and CDR2 is SVGAGI. The V end was cut by 0 bases, the J end by 0 bases, with 11 bases between. The CDR3 runs to 16 residues. In DNA form, the CDR3 reads TGTGCCAGCAGTTACTCGGGCAGTGACTTGAACACTGAAGCTTTCTTT. Amino acid sequence: CASSYSGSDLNTEAFF.

This clonotype was counted only a few times. The V gene is TRBV20-1, the J gene TRBJ1-5; maybe TRBD1 (5 bases). Germline V gives CDR1 DFQATT, CDR2 SNEGSKA (reference sequence). The CDR3 covers 16 residues. The germline V and J ends were trimmed by 1 base and 1 base, with 14 bases remaining between them. CDR3 bases: TGCAGTGCTAGAGCTGCCAGGGAGTCCAGCAATCAGCCCCAGCATTTT. It translates to CSARAARESSNQPQHF.

Concerning this clonotype itself: A single base separates this from a much larger clone, so it may be a read error. V is TRBV6-1 and J is TRBJ2-7, with 7 bases fitting TRBD1. Germline assignment: CDR1 MNHNS and CDR2 SASEGT. This CDR3 contains 17 residues. The trim removed 4 bases at V and 0 bases at J, leaving 12 bases unmatched. This CDR3 is CASSGVLGQVNSYEQYF. CDR3 coding DNA: TGTGCCAGCAGTGGAGTCCTAGGACAGGTCAACTCCTACGAGCAGTACTTC.